This TCR beta chain was found in a study of blood T cell repertoires in COVID-19. At the level of the study: Both acute and convalescent COVID-19 samples were obtained from the United States, Italy and Spain. T cells, B-cell-depleted T cells, or PBMCs provided the cDNA or gDNA that served as material.

Some clones are missing from TCRdb's copy, which holds only in-frame ones; the method was immunoSEQ multiplex PCR. This sample has hundreds of thousands of clones, with approximately 86% found just once. V gave up 5 bases and J gave up 4 bases, with 9 bases separating them. Germline CDR1 reads MRHNA; CDR2 reads SNTAGT. This CDR3 has 13 amino acids. Sequencing used peripheral blood. This TCR was recovered from a man between 65 and 85 years old with acute or convalescent COVID-19. The chain employs TRBV6-4 and TRBJ1-3; D gene ambiguous. The CDR3 coding sequence is TGTGCCAGCAGTTCTCCGGTCGGAAACACCATATATTTT. It codes for CASSSPVGNTIYF.